This TCR beta chain was captured by sequencing in a study of technical replicates of blood from several donors. CDR3 length equals 15 residues. Germline lookup yields CDR1 SGHVS and CDR2 FNYEAQ. The V gene end was trimmed by 2 bases and the J gene end by 6 bases; junction bases not matched to a gene: 4. Sequencing was performed with immunoSEQ multiplex PCR; in TCRdb, only in-frame clones are kept and a portion is missing. The sample contains under 70,000 clones, 80% to 95% of which appear only once. The sample was PBMCs. The receptor comes from a human donor in good health. Some clones in this sample may be carry-over from other donors' samples. This chain uses TRBV7-6 with TRBJ2-1; 10 bases agree with TRBD2. The chain's CDR3 is CASSLSIAGGNEQFF. The CDR3 DNA is TGTGCCAGCAGCTTAAGTATAGCGGGGGGCAATGAGCAGTTCTTC.